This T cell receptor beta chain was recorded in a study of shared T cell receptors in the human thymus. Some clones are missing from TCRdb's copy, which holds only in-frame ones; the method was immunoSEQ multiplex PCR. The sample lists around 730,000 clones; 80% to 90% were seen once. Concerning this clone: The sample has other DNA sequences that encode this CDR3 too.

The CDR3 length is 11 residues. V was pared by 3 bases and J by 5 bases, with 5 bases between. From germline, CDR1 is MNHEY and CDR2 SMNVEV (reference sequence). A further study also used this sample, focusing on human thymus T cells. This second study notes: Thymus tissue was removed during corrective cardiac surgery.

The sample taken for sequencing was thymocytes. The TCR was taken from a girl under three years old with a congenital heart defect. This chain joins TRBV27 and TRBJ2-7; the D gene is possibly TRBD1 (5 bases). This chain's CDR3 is CASSFRDEQYF. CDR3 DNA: TGTGCCAGCAGTTTCAGGGACGAGCAGTACTTC.